A selection of T cell receptor beta chains follows, all from one sample in a study of OX40 agonist ivuxolimab in advanced cancers. Profiled with immunoSEQ multiplex PCR; TCRdb holds only in-frame clones, not every one. The data hold around 31,000 clones, with about 88% observed a single time. The sample in question was CD4+ or CD8+ T cells sorted from blood, obtained in a trial of the OX40 agonist ivuxolimab. Receptors originate from an adult with an advanced solid tumor such as melanoma, head and neck, liver or kidney cancer. The CDR3 runs from the conserved cysteine through the conserved F or W. Each record gives: D gene, J gene, clone size, V gene, CDR3 DNA, CDR3 protein. D genes are given only for firm matches. Only some rows state a clone size, as once, few, many or a class for expanded clones.

d_call: -; j_call: TRBJ2-1; clone_size: -; v_call: TRBV4-2; cdr3_nt: TGTGCCAGCAGCCAAGAATGGAATACGGCTCAGGGGAATGAGCAGTTCTTC; cdr3_aa: CASSQEWNTAQGNEQFF
d_call: TRBD1; j_call: TRBJ1-4; clone_size: -; v_call: TRBV7-6; cdr3_nt: TGTGCCAGCAGCCTAACCGGGGGACAGGGGAAGGAAAAACTGTTTTTT; cdr3_aa: CASSLTGGQGKEKLFF
d_call: -; j_call: TRBJ1-4; clone_size: -; v_call: TRBV7-8; cdr3_nt: TGTGCCAGCAGCCTTAATGGAGGGCGGGGTAATGAAAAACTGTTTTTT; cdr3_aa: CASSLNGGRGNEKLFF
d_call: TRBD2; j_call: TRBJ2-3; clone_size: -; v_call: TRBV28; cdr3_nt: TGTGCCACCAGTCGCGGGGGGGGGCCAGATACGCAGTATTTT; cdr3_aa: CATSRGGGPDTQYF
d_call: -; j_call: TRBJ2-3; clone_size: -; v_call: TRBV6-4; cdr3_nt: TGTGCCAGCAGTCCCAGGGACGGGGAGGCAGATACGCAGTATTTT; cdr3_aa: CASSPRDGEADTQYF
d_call: -; j_call: TRBJ2-7; clone_size: -; v_call: TRBV29-1; cdr3_nt: TGCAGCGCTCATCTCGGCAGGGGCCCACCCTACGAGCAGTACTTC; cdr3_aa: CSAHLGRGPPYEQYF
d_call: -; j_call: TRBJ1-2; clone_size: -; v_call: TRBV13; cdr3_nt: TGTGCCAGCAGCTCGGGAGATTCTAACTATGGCTACACCTTC; cdr3_aa: CASSSGDSNYGYTF
d_call: -; j_call: TRBJ1-2; clone_size: once; v_call: TRBV6-1; cdr3_nt: TGTGCCAGCAGTGACAGGGATAACTATGGCTACACCTTC; cdr3_aa: CASSDRDNYGYTF
d_call: -; j_call: TRBJ1-1; clone_size: -; v_call: TRBV15; cdr3_nt: TGTGCCACCAGCAGAGATCTGGCAGTGAACACTGAAGCTTTCTTT; cdr3_aa: CATSRDLAVNTEAFF
d_call: -; j_call: TRBJ2-7; clone_size: -; v_call: TRBV5-5; cdr3_nt: TGTGCCAGCAGAGTCGCAGGGTTTCCCTACGAGCAGTACTTC; cdr3_aa: CASRVAGFPYEQYF
d_call: -; j_call: TRBJ2-3; clone_size: -; v_call: TRBV25-1; cdr3_nt: TGTGCCAGCAGTGCAACCCACACAGATACGCAGTATTTT; cdr3_aa: CASSATHTDTQYF
d_call: TRBD1; j_call: TRBJ1-2; clone_size: -; v_call: TRBV9; cdr3_nt: TGTGCCAGCAGCCCGGTGGGGGGACAGCAGACCTATGGCTACACCTTC; cdr3_aa: CASSPVGGQQTYGYTF
d_call: -; j_call: TRBJ2-7; clone_size: -; v_call: TRBV2; cdr3_nt: TGTGCCAGCAGAGGGACGGATCTTCTAGAGTCCTACGAGCAGTACTTC; cdr3_aa: CASRGTDLLESYEQYF
d_call: TRBD2; j_call: TRBJ2-7; clone_size: once; v_call: TRBV27; cdr3_nt: TGTGCCAGCAGTTTAGCGGGAGGCACCTACGAGCAGTACTTC; cdr3_aa: CASSLAGGTYEQYF
d_call: -; j_call: TRBJ2-2; clone_size: -; v_call: TRBV27; cdr3_nt: TGTGCCAGCAGTTTAAGATCGAACACCGGGGAGCTGTTTTTT; cdr3_aa: CASSLRSNTGELFF
d_call: TRBD1; j_call: TRBJ2-7; clone_size: -; v_call: TRBV7-9; cdr3_nt: TGTGCCAGCAGCTCCCGGACAGGGCCTTACGAGCAGTACTTC; cdr3_aa: CASSSRTGPYEQYF